A single TCR beta chain is shown here with its context. These data come from a study of cytomegalovirus exposure and HLA in healthy donors. The CDR3 contains 17 residues. V gave up 4 bases and J gave up 3 bases; unmatched junction bases: 5. Germline V lookup: CDR1 SGHRS, CDR2 YFSETQ. PCR involved 60 Vbeta and 13 Jbeta primers. Some clones are missing from TCRdb's copy, which holds only in-frame ones; the method was immunoSEQ multiplex PCR. The table records 150,000 to 200,000 clones, approximately 88% of them present only once. The sequence came from a man aged 25-45 years in good health and CMV-seronegative. The sequencing sample was made of PBMCs. The chain couples TRBV5-1 to TRBJ2-1; TRBD2 aligns across 15 bases. Here the CDR3 DNA reads TGCGCCAGCAGCCCCGGACTAGCGGGAGGGAACTACAATGAGCAGTTCTTC. Translation gives CASSPGLAGGNYNEQFF.